One sample yielded the 3 T cell receptor beta chains listed below, sequenced in a study of T-cell reconstitution after alpha-beta-depleted transplantation in children. Unique molecular identifiers were used to barcode this TCRbeta library. TCRdb processed the PCR reads anew with MiXCR; each CDR3 protein has one entry. The sample has around 370,000 distinct CDR3 sequences; around a tenth are singletons. Sequencing was performed on PBMCs from the stem cell graft donor, taken from the stem cell graft. The receptor set was obtained from a human donor who donated a stem cell graft to a child with acute lymphoblastic leukemia.

Only a few counts were recorded for this clonotype. The chain is built from TRBV27 and TRBJ2-7; TRBD1 aligns across 7 bases. The V gene's germline CDR1 is MNHEY and CDR2 SMNVEV (reference sequence). The CDR3 extends over 14 amino acids. The V segment lost 4 bases and the J segment 3 bases; nucleotides outside the gene matches: 6. The CDR3 DNA reads as TGTGCCAGCAGTTCTTGGACAGGCAGCTACGAGCAGTACTTC. Translation: CASSSWTGSYEQYF.

This clonotype appeared many times. J is TRBJ2-3 and V is TRBV10-3, with TRBD2 matching over 9 bases. CDR1 is ENHRY and CDR2 is SYGVKD in the germline V gene. This CDR3 has 16 amino acids. Trimming removed 3 bases from V and 3 bases from J; junction bases left unmatched: 7. Here the CDR3 DNA reads TGTGCCATCAGTGACCCCAGCGGGAGGTTTACAGATACGCAGTATTTT. Translated, it gives CAISDPSGRFTDTQYF.

This clonotype was detected ten times or more. CDR3 DNA: TGCGCCAGCAGCTTGGCAGGGGTCACTTTGAACACTGAAGCTTTCTTT. Translated, it gives CASSLAGVTLNTEAFF. This rearrangement joins TRBV5-1 to TRBJ1-1; D might be TRBD1 (6 bases). CDR3 length equals 16 residues. In germline, CDR1 is SGHRS, CDR2 YFSETQ. With 0 bases removed from V and 0 bases from J, the gap between germline ends came to 12 bases.